Included here is one TCR beta chain sequence, with context. Its target is unknown. The CDR3 has 14 amino acids. Trimming took 7 bases from V and 2 from J, leaving 12 bases between them. The germline V gene has CDR1 MDHEN and CDR2 SYDVKM. These data originate in a study of molecular identifiers for immune sequencing clone quantification. In the study overall: Replicates involved a five-way split of RNA from approximately 20,000 or 100,000 naive CD8 cells, with sequencing of four. Findings and caveats of the study: In naive cells, clones above 20 RNA copies held under 1% of molecules, whereas in effector cells they held over 99%.

Previously published methods and listed TCR primers were used for the bulk TCR libraries. TCRdb fed the PCR reads into MiXCR, producing one record per CDR3 protein. The table has about 510,000 distinct CDR3 sequences, roughly a fifth seen once. This chain joins TRBV28 and TRBJ2-1; D may be TRBD2 (6 bases). The sequence derives from a human donor in good health. Some libraries in this study had Jurkat cell RNA spiked in. Sequencing input: naive CD8+ T cells from blood, with Jurkat cell RNA spiked in. Subset given: FACS-sorted CD8+CD4-CCR7+CD45RA+ naive T cells. CDR3 loop: CASTLGTPYNEQFF. In nucleotides, the CDR3 is TGTGCCAGCACCTTGGGGACTCCCTACAATGAGCAGTTCTTC.